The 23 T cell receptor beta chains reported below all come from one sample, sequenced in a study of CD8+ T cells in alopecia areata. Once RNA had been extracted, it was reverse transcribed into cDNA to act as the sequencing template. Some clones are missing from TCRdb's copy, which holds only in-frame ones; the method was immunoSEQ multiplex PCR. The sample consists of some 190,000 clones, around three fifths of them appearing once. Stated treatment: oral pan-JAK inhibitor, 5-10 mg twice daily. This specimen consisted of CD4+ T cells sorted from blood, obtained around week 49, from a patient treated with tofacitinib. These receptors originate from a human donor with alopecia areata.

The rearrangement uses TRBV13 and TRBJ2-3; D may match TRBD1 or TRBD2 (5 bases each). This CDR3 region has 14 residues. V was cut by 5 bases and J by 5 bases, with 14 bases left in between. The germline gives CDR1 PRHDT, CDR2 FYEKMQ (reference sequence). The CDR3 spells CASSMGPRGDTQYF. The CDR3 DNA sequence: TGTGCCAGCAGCATGGGACCTCGCGGAGATACGCAGTATTTT. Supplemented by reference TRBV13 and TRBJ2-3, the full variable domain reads AAGVIQSPRHLIKEKRETATLKCYPIPRHDTVYWYQQGPGQDPQFLISFYEKMQSDKGSIPDRFSAQQFSDYHSELNMSSLELGDSALYFCASSMGPRGDTQYFGPGTRLTVL.

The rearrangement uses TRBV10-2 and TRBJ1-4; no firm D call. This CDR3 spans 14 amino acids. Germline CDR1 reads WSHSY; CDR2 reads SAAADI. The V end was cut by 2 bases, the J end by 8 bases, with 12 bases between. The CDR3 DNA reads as TGCGCCAGCAGTGAGAACCTAACGGGAGAAAAACTGTTTTTT. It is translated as CASSENLTGEKLFF.

CDR3 nucleotide sequence: TGTGCCAGCAGCGTATCACAGGGGCTCAATTCACCCCTCCACTTT. Its protein is CASSVSQGLNSPLHF. V gene TRBV9 combines with J gene TRBJ1-6; 7 bases line up with TRBD1. With 1 base clipped from V and 7 bases from J, the junction kept 5 bases outside the gene matches. Germline CDR1 SGDLS, CDR2 YYNGEE. The CDR3 spans 15 residues. The full variable domain, with the rest looked up from reference TRBV9 and TRBJ1-6, is DSGVTQTPKHLITATGQRVTLRCSPRSGDLSVYWYQQSLDQGLQFLIQYYNGEERAKGNILERFSAQQFPDLHSELNLSSLELGDSALYFCASSVSQGLNSPLHFGNGTRLTVT.

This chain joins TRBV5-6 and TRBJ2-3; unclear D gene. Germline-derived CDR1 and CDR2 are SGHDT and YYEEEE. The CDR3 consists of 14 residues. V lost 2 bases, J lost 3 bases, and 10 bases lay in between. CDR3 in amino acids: CASSFTADTDTQYF. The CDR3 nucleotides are TGTGCCAGCAGCTTTACGGCAGATACAGATACGCAGTATTTT. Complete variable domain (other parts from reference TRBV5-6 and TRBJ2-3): DAGVTQSPTHLIKTRGQQVTLRCSPKSGHDTVSWYQQALGQGPQFIFQYYEEEERQRGNFPDRFSGHQFPNYSSELNVNALLLGDSALYLCASSFTADTDTQYFGPGTRLTVL.

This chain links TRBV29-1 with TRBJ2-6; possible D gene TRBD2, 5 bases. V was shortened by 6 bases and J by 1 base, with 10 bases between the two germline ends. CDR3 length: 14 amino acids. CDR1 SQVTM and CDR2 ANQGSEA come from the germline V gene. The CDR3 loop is CSVGVESGANVLTF. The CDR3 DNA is TGCAGCGTGGGAGTGGAGTCTGGGGCCAACGTCCTGACTTTC.

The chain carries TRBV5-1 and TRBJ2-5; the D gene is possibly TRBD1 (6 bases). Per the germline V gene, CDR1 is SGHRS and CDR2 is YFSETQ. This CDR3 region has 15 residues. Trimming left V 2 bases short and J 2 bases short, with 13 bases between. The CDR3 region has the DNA TGCGCCAGCAGCTTTCAGGGGAAGGGGCAAGAGACCCAGTACTTC. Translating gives CASSFQGKGQETQYF. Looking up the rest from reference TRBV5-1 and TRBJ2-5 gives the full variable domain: KAGVTQTPRYLIKTRGQQVTLSCSPISGHRSVSWYQQTPGQGLQFLFEYFSETQRNKGNFPGRFSGRQFSNSRSEMNVSTLELGDSALYLCASSFQGKGQETQYFGPGTRLLVL.

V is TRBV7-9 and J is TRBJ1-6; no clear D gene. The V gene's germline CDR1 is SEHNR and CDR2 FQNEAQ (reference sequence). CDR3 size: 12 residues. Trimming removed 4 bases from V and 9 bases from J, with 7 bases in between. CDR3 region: CASSSTGSPLHF. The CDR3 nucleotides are TGTGCCAGCAGCTCCACGGGTTCACCCCTCCACTTT.

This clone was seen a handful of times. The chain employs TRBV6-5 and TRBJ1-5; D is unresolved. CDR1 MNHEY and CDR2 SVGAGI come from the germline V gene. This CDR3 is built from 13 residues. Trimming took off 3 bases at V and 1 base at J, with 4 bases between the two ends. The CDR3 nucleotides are TGTGCCAGCAGTTATCAGAGCAATCAGCCCCAGCATTTT. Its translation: CASSYQSNQPQHF.

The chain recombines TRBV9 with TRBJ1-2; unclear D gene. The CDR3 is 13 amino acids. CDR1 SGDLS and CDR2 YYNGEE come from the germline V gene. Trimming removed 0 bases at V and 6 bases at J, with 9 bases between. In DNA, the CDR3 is TGTGCCAGCAGCGTAGGGCCAGGCCATGGCTACACCTTC. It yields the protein CASSVGPGHGYTF.

CDR3 sequence: CSVEDTIPNYGYTF. The CDR3 nucleotides are TGCAGCGTTGAGGACACCATTCCTAACTATGGCTACACCTTC. The chain uses TRBV29-1 and TRBJ1-2, with D tentatively TRBD1 (5 bases). The CDR3 totals 14 residues. Trimming cost V 3 bases and J 0 bases, with 11 bases left between them. The germline CDR1 and CDR2 sequences are SQVTM and ANQGSEA.

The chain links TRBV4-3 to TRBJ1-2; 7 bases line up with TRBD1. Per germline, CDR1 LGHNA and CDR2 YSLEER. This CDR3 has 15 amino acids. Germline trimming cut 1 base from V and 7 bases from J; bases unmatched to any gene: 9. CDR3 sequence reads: CASSQAKTGLVGYTF. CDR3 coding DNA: TGCGCCAGCAGCCAAGCAAAGACAGGGCTTGTTGGCTACACCTTC.

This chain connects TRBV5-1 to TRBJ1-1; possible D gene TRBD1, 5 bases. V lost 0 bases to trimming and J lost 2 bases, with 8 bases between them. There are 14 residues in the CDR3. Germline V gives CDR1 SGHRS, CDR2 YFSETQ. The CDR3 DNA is TGCGCCAGCAGCTTGGGGGACCGTAACACTGAAGCTTTCTTT. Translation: CASSLGDRNTEAFF.

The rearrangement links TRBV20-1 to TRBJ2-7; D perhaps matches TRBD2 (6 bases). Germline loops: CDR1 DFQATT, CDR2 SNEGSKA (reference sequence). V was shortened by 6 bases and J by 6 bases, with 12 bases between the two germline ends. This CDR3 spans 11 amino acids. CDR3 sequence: CSATRLGEQYF. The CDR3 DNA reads TGCAGTGCCACAAGACTAGGCGAGCAGTACTTC.

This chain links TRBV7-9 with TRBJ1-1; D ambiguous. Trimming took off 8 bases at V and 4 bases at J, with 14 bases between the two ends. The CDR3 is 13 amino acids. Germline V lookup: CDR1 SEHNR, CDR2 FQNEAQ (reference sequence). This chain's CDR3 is CASGLEASTEAFF. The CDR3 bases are TGTGCCAGCGGCCTCGAGGCTAGCACTGAAGCTTTCTTT.

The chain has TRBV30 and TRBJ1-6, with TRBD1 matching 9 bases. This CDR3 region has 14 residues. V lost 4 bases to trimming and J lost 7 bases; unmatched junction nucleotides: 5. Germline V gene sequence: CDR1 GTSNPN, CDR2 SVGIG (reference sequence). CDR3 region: CAWKGQGGNSPLHF. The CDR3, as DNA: TGTGCCTGGAAGGGACAGGGTGGGAATTCACCCCTCCACTTT.

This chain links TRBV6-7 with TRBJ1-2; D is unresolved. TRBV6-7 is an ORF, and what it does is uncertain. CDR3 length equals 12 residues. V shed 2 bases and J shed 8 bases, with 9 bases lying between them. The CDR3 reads CASSYSHDGYTF. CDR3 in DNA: TGTGCCAGCAGTTACAGCCACGACGGCTACACCTTC.

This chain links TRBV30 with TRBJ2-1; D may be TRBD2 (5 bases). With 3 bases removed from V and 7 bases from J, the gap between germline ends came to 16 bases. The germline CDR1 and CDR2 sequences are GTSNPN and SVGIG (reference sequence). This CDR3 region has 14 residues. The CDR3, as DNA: TGTGCCTGGAGCCACCCCACTAGGAGGAATGAGCAGTTCTTC. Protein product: CAWSHPTRRNEQFF.

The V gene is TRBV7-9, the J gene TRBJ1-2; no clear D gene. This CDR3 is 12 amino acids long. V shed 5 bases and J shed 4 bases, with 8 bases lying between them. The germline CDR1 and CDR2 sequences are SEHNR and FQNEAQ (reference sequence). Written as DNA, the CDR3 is TGTGCCAGCAGCCCCGGAGGCTATGGCTACACCTTC. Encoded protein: CASSPGGYGYTF.

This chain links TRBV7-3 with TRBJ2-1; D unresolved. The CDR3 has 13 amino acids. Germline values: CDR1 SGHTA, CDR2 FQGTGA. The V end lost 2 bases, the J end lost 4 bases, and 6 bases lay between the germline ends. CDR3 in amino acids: CASSLARYNEQFF. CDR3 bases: TGTGCCAGCAGCTTAGCTAGATACAATGAGCAGTTCTTC.

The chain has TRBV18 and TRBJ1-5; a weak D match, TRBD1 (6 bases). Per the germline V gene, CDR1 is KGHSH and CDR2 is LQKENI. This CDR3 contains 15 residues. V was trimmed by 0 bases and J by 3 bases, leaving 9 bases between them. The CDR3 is CASSPPGAINQPQHF. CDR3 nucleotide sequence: TGTGCCAGCTCACCACCGGGGGCGATCAATCAGCCCCAGCATTTT.

CDR3 in amino acids: CAISADRADQPQHF. The CDR3 nucleotides are TGTGCCATCAGTGCCGACAGGGCCGATCAGCCCCAGCATTTT. J is TRBJ1-5 and V is TRBV10-3; 7 bases are a match to TRBD1. The germline gives CDR1 ENHRY, CDR2 SYGVKD. Trimming at V came to 4 bases and at J to 5 bases, leaving 5 bases not matched to a gene. The CDR3 is made up of 14 amino acids.

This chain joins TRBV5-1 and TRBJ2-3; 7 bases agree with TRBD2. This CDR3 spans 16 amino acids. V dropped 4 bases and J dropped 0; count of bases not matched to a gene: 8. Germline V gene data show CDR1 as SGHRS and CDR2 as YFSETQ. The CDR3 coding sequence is TGCGCCAGCAGCCAAACTAGCGCTTCTAGCACAGATACGCAGTATTTT. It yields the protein CASSQTSASSTDTQYF.

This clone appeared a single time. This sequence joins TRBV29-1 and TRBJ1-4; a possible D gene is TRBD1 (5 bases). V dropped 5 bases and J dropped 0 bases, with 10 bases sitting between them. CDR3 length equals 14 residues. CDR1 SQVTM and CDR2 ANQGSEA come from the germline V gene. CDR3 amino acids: CSVRGYATNEKLFF. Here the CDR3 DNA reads TGCAGCGTTCGGGGCTATGCAACTAATGAAAAACTGTTTTTT.